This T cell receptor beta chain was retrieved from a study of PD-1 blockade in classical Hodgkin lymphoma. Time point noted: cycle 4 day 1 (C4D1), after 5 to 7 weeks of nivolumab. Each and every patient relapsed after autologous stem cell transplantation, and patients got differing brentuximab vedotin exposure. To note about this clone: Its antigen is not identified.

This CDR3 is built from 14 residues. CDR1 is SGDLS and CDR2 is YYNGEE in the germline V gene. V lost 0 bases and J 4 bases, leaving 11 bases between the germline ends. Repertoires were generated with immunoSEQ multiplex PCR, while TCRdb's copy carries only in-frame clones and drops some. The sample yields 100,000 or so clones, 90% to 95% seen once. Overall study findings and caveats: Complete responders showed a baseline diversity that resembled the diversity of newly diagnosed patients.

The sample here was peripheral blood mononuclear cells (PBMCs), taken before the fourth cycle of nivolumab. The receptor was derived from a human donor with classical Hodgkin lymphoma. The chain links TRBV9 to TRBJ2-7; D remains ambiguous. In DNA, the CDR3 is TGTGCCAGCAGCGTAGGGTCTTCGTTGTACGAGCAGTACTTC. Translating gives CASSVGSSLYEQYF.